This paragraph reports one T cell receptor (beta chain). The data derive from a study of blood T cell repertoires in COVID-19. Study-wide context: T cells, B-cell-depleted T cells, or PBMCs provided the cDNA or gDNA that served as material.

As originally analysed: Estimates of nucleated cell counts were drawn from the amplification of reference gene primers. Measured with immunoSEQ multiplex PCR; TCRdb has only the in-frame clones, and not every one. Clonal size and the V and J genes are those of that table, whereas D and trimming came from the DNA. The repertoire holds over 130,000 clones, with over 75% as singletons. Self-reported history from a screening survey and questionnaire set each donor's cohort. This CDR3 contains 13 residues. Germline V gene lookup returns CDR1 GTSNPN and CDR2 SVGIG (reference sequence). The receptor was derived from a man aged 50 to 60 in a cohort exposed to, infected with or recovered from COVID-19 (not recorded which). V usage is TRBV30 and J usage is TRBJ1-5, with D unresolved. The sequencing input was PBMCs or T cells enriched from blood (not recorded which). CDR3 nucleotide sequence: TGTGCTCTTGCGGCGCTTTCGGGTCAGCCCCAGCATTTT. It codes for CALAALSGQPQHF.